These 5 T cell receptor beta chains originate from one sample sequenced in a study of T cell responses to AZD1222 COVID-19 vaccine. Profiling relied on immunoSEQ multiplex PCR, and the TCRdb table lists in-frame clones only, not all of them. Counted here are about 160,000 clones, 85% to 90% occurring once; the ten biggest clones make up around 6%. Sample: peripheral blood, taken on day 0 of AZD1222 vaccination. Receptor source: an adult in good health.

V and J are TRBV4-3 and TRBJ2-7; no clear D. Germline CDR1 and CDR2: LGHNA and YSLEER. The CDR3 is 14 amino acids. V gave up 0 bases and J gave up 1 base, with 7 bases separating them. In nucleotides, the CDR3 is TGCGCCAGCAGCCAAGAACGCTTTTCCTACGAGCAGTACTTC. It yields the protein CASSQERFSYEQYF.

The chain joins TRBV6-2 or TRBV6-3 to TRBJ2-2, with a possible D match to TRBD1 (6 bases). This CDR3 is built from 12 residues. V lost 6 bases, J lost 7 bases, and 9 bases lay in between. Germline V lookup: CDR1 MNHEY, CDR2 SVGEGT. The CDR3 DNA sequence: TGTGCCAGCAGCTTCAGGGGCGGGGAGCTGTTTTTT. It is translated as CASSFRGGELFF.

The genes are TRBV19 and TRBJ1-2; D is unclear. CDR1 and CDR2 (germline): LNHDA, SQIVND (reference sequence). This CDR3 is built from 17 residues. Between the trimmed V and J ends, which lost 3 bases and 1 base, there was a span of 18 bases. CDR3 loop: CASSMESVSTINYGYTF. CDR3 coding DNA: TGTGCCAGTAGTATGGAGTCGGTCAGCACCATTAACTATGGCTACACCTTC. The full variable domain, rest sourced from reference TRBV19 and TRBJ1-2, is DGGITQSPKYLFRKEGQNVTLSCEQNLNHDAMYWYRQDPGQGLRLIYYSQIVNDFQKGDIAEGYSVSREKKESFPLTVTSAQKNPTAFYLCASSMESVSTINYGYTFGSGTRLTVV.

The rearrangement uses TRBV6-1 and TRBJ1-5, with D possibly TRBD1 on 6 matching bases. CDR1 and CDR2 from the germline V gene are MNHNS and SASEGT. V lost 2 bases and J 5 bases, leaving 10 bases between the germline ends. The CDR3 length is 14 residues. The CDR3 reads CASSEWGADQPQHF. The CDR3, as DNA: TGTGCCAGCAGTGAATGGGGGGCGGATCAGCCCCAGCATTTT.

The V and J genes are TRBV5-6 and TRBJ2-7; D unresolved. The CDR3 runs to 13 residues. Trimming cost V 0 bases and J 2 bases, with 6 bases left between them. Per the germline V gene, CDR1 is SGHDT and CDR2 is YYEEEE. The CDR3 DNA follows: TGTGCCAGCAGCTTGGTTGCTACCTACGAGCAGTACTTC. This encodes CASSLVATYEQYF.